A single T cell receptor beta chain is shown here with its context. Its antigen is currently unknown. V was pared by 4 bases and J by 2 bases, with 11 bases between. This CDR3 is built from 14 residues. Germline values: CDR1 WSHSY, CDR2 SAAADI. One entry per CDR3 protein, called by TCRdb with MiXCR from the RT-PCR reads. Of about 780,000 distinct CDR3 sequences listed, under 20% are singletons. The sample is drawn from a study of response to subunit inactivated influenza vaccine. Study observations and caveats: Few new T cells, the authors suggested, are recruited by each seasonal influenza vaccination.

The receptor's source is a man between 45 and 60 years old who received an inactivated influenza vaccine. V gene TRBV10-2 combines with J gene TRBJ1-1; perhaps TRBD1 as D (5 bases). Sequencing was performed on PBMCs from blood, taken 5 days after vaccination. CDR3 nucleotide sequence: TGCGCCAGCAGTGTGACAGATAGAAACACTGAAGCTTTCTTT. It codes for CASSVTDRNTEAFF.